This entry lists 27 T cell receptor beta chains sequenced from one sample in a study of cytomegalovirus exposure and HLA in healthy donors. The PCR contained 60 Vbeta and 13 Jbeta primers. Here immunoSEQ multiplex PCR was the method, and the copy in TCRdb shows in-frame clones only, minus some. This sample carries some 150,000 clones, roughly three fifths of them seen once, and the ten largest clones take 2% to 2.5%. The sample comprised PBMCs. The receptors were gathered from a woman aged 35 to 49 in good health and CMV-seronegative.

The chain is built from TRBV30 and TRBJ1-4; TRBD1 is a possible D gene (6 bases). This CDR3 has 15 residues. V was cut by 2 bases and J by 3 bases, with 13 bases left in between. CDR1 and CDR2 from the germline V gene are GTSNPN and SVGIG (reference sequence). CDR3 in DNA: TGTGCCTGGAGTTATTCCAGGGGATCTAATGAAAAACTGTTTTTT. It yields the protein CAWSYSRGSNEKLFF.

The chain links TRBV5-4 to TRBJ2-2, with 10 bases that match TRBD2. The CDR3 is made up of 16 amino acids. The V segment lost 4 bases and the J segment 8 bases; nucleotides outside the gene matches: 11. The germline V gene has CDR1 SGHNT and CDR2 YYREEE (reference sequence). The CDR3 sequence: CASSDPPGLATGELFF. CDR3 DNA: TGTGCCAGCAGCGATCCTCCGGGACTAGCGACTGGGGAGCTGTTTTTT.

The chain recombines TRBV4-1 with TRBJ2-7; perhaps TRBD2 as D (5 bases). Germline assignment: CDR1 MGHRA and CDR2 YSYEKL. V was cut by 3 bases and J by 2 bases, with 11 bases left in between. The CDR3 has 14 amino acids. The CDR3 reads CASSQGSGPYEQYF. CDR3 DNA: TGCGCCAGCAGCCAGGGGAGTGGCCCCTACGAGCAGTACTTC.

The chain couples TRBV30 to TRBJ1-4; 7 nucleotides agree with TRBD1. CDR3 length: 15 amino acids. In germline, CDR1 is GTSNPN, CDR2 SVGIG (reference sequence). The J segment lost 7 bases and the V segment lost 3 bases, leaving 11 bases of the junction unmatched. The DNA for the CDR3 is TGTGCCTGGAGCCCCCTCGGGGCAGGGGGTGAAAAACTGTTTTTT. It specifies CAWSPLGAGGEKLFF.

The chain is built from TRBV29-1 and TRBJ2-3; D may be TRBD1 (5 bases). The CDR3 sequence is 13 residues long. Per germline, CDR1 SQVTM and CDR2 ANQGSEA. Trimming shortened V by 6 bases and J by 0 bases, and 10 bases separated the two germline ends. The CDR3 nucleotides read TGCAGCGTCCGACAGTCTAGCACAGATACGCAGTATTTT. It translates to CSVRQSSTDTQYF.

The chain couples TRBV4-1 to TRBJ1-1; 9 positions agree with TRBD1. In germline, CDR1 is MGHRA, CDR2 YSYEKL. The CDR3 extends over 14 amino acids. The J segment lost 5 bases and the V segment lost 4 bases, leaving 5 bases of the junction unmatched. CDR3 nucleotides: TGCGCCAGCAGCCGGGACAGGGATTATACTGAAGCTTTCTTT. Protein: CASSRDRDYTEAFF.

The CDR3 DNA follows: TGTGCCAGCAGCTCGGGACTAGCGGGGGTGGAGGATGAGCAGTTCTTC. Encoded protein: CASSSGLAGVEDEQFF. This chain joins TRBV7-7 and TRBJ2-1; 14 bases match TRBD2. CDR1 is SSHAT, CDR2 FNYEAQ, per germline (reference sequence). Trimming at V came to 4 bases and at J to 8 bases, leaving 7 bases not matched to a gene. The length of the CDR3 is 16 residues.

CDR3 residues: CASSLGFGGNEQFF. The CDR3 DNA reads TGTGCCAGCAGTTTGGGGTTCGGGGGAAATGAGCAGTTCTTC. This chain links TRBV28 with TRBJ2-1; tentative D call: TRBD2 (6 bases). V was cut by 3 bases and J by 7 bases, with 13 bases left in between. The germline gives CDR1 MDHEN, CDR2 SYDVKM. There are 14 residues in the CDR3.

The V gene is TRBV7-2, the J gene TRBJ1-1; 8 nucleotides align to TRBD1. Germline CDR1 SGHTA, CDR2 FQGNSA. The CDR3 totals 14 residues. With V trimmed by 5 bases and J by 3 bases, 5 bases remained unmatched. This CDR3 is CASSIRQGHTEAFF. The CDR3 DNA follows: TGTGCCAGCAGCATTCGACAGGGGCACACTGAAGCTTTCTTT.

The rearrangement links TRBV19 to TRBJ2-1; TRBD2 matches at 7 bases. Germline CDR1 reads LNHDA; CDR2 reads SQIVND (reference sequence). V shed 5 bases, J shed 5 bases, and the junction held 9 bases outside the gene matches. CDR3 size: 15 residues. CDR3 in amino acids: CASSPWVAGNNEQFF. DNA for the CDR3: TGTGCCAGTAGTCCGTGGGTAGCGGGCAACAATGAGCAGTTCTTC.

The V and J genes are TRBV5-1 and TRBJ1-2, with 7 bases aligning to TRBD1. The length of the CDR3 is 14 residues. J gave up 1 base and V 5 bases, and 5 bases lay outside the gene matches. Germline-derived CDR1 and CDR2 are SGHRS and YFSETQ. CDR3 in amino acids: CASREQGINYGYTF. In nucleotides, the CDR3 is TGCGCCAGCAGGGAACAGGGGATTAACTATGGCTACACCTTC.

The chain is built from TRBV4-3 and TRBJ2-1; the D gene is possibly TRBD2 (5 bases). V was trimmed by 5 bases and J by 6 bases, leaving 17 bases between them. CDR3 length: 15 amino acids. Germline V lookup: CDR1 LGHNA, CDR2 YSLEER. Here the CDR3 reads CASSSLGGSINEQFF. The CDR3 nucleotides are TGCGCCAGCAGCTCCCTCGGAGGTTCCATCAATGAGCAGTTCTTC.

The chain is built from TRBV29-1 and TRBJ1-1; D is unresolved. The length of the CDR3 is 11 residues. V was clipped by 4 bases and J by 3 bases, with 6 bases between them. From germline, CDR1 is SQVTM and CDR2 ANQGSEA. CDR3 sequence (DNA): TGCAGCGTTGCGGTGTACACTGAAGCTTTCTTT. The encoded protein is CSVAVYTEAFF.

The chain is built from TRBV7-9 and TRBJ2-3; 8 nucleotides agree with TRBD2. The CDR3 loop spans 15 amino acids. The J segment lost 2 bases and the V segment lost 4 bases, leaving 5 bases of the junction unmatched. Germline CDR1 is SEHNR and CDR2 is FQNEAQ (reference sequence). The CDR3 sequence is CASSWGLGVTDTQYF. In nucleotides, the CDR3 is TGTGCCAGCAGCTGGGGACTAGGGGTCACAGATACGCAGTATTTT.

The chain has TRBV7-2 and TRBJ2-7, with D uncertain. V was trimmed by 1 base and J by 6 bases, leaving 7 bases between them. The CDR3 extends over 12 amino acids. Germline V lookup: CDR1 SGHTA, CDR2 FQGNSA. The CDR3 nucleotides are TGTGCCAGCAGCTTAGTATTAGCCGAGCAGTACTTC. Translation gives CASSLVLAEQYF.

The chain employs TRBV7-2 and TRBJ2-6, with TRBD1 matching over 10 bases. The CDR3 loop spans 19 amino acids. The J segment lost 0 bases and the V segment lost 1 base, leaving 6 bases of the junction unmatched. Looked up from germline, CDR1 is SGHTA and CDR2 is FQGNSA. CDR3 amino acids: CASSLVGTGVSSGANVLTF. In DNA form, the CDR3 reads TGTGCCAGCAGCTTAGTTGGGACAGGGGTTAGCTCTGGGGCCAACGTCCTGACTTTC.

The genes are TRBV5-4 and TRBJ2-3, with 9 bases aligning to TRBD1. Per germline, CDR1 SGHNT and CDR2 YYREEE (reference sequence). After removal of 1 base from V and 1 base from J, the junction contained 1 base not matched to a gene. The CDR3 has 15 amino acids. CDR3 sequence: CASSLRTGGTDTQYF. CDR3 sequence (DNA): TGTGCCAGCAGCTTGCGGACAGGGGGCACAGATACGCAGTATTTT.

The rearrangement uses TRBV5-8 and TRBJ1-4, with D uncertain. The germline V and J ends were trimmed by 0 bases and 0 bases, with 6 bases remaining between them. The CDR3 has 15 residues. Germline assignment: CDR1 SGHTS and CDR2 YDEGEE. CDR3 coding DNA: TGTGCCAGCAGCTTGGTAACTACAACTAATGAAAAACTGTTTTTT. Its protein is CASSLVTTTNEKLFF.

This chain joins TRBV5-6 and TRBJ2-7; TRBD2 aligns across 14 bases. Germline V CDR1 and CDR2: SGHDT, YYEEEE. Trimming cost V 4 bases and J 2 bases; bases outside gene matches: 2. The CDR3 is 15 residues long. The CDR3 region has the DNA TGTGCCAGCAGCAGACTAGCGGGGGGGACCTACGAGCAGTACTTC. Protein sequence: CASSRLAGGTYEQYF.

Of note for this clone: An end of the junction does not agree with germline; a read error may underlie this. V usage is TRBV9 and J usage is TRBJ2-1, with a possible D match to TRBD2 (6 bases). This CDR3 contains 15 residues. Looked up from germline, CDR1 is SGDLS and CDR2 is YYNGEE. The CDR3 DNA reads as TGTGCCAGCAGCGGGGACGCGGGATCCTCCAATGAGCAGTTCTTC. Its protein is CASSGDAGSSNEQFF.

J is TRBJ2-1 and V is TRBV2, with 13 bases fitting TRBD2. The CDR3 is 16 amino acids. Unmatched junction bases numbered 5, after V lost 6 bases and J lost 3 bases. Germline V gene lookup returns CDR1 SNHLY and CDR2 FYNNEI. CDR3 nucleotides: TGTGCCAGCAGAAAACTAGCGGGGGGGGTCTACAATGAGCAGTTCTTC. It is translated as CASRKLAGGVYNEQFF.

This chain connects TRBV10-3 to TRBJ1-3; D is possibly TRBD1 (5 bases). There are 14 residues in the CDR3. Per germline, CDR1 ENHRY and CDR2 SYGVKD. Written as DNA, the CDR3 is TGTGTCACAAGCAGGGACTCCTCTGGAAACACCATATATTTT. It encodes CVTSRDSSGNTIYF.

In DNA form, the CDR3 reads TGTGCCAGCAGCTCACAGGGGGGACTAACCATGAACACTGAAGCTTTCTTT. This gives the protein CASSSQGGLTMNTEAFF. V and J are TRBV7-9 and TRBJ1-1; 8 nucleotides line up with TRBD1. Germline-derived CDR1 and CDR2 are SEHNR and FQNEAQ (reference sequence). The CDR3 runs 17 residues. The V and J ends lost 4 bases and 0 bases, in that order; junction bases with no gene match: 10.

The J gene is TRBJ2-3, the V gene TRBV30; the match to TRBD2 covers 10 bases. CDR1 is GTSNPN and CDR2 is SVGIG in the germline V gene (reference sequence). The CDR3 spans 14 residues. Trimming took 5 bases from V and 3 from J; bases not matched to a gene: 5. The CDR3 is CAWRGLAWTDTQYF. The CDR3 coding sequence is TGTGCCTGGCGGGGACTAGCGTGGACAGATACGCAGTATTTT.

This rearrangement joins TRBV27 to TRBJ1-1; 9 bases fit TRBD1. With 6 bases clipped from V and 2 bases from J, the junction kept 4 bases outside the gene matches. Per germline, CDR1 MNHEY and CDR2 SMNVEV (reference sequence). CDR3 size: 14 residues. The CDR3 region has the DNA TGTGCCAGCAGCCGACAGGGGGGAAACACTGAAGCTTTCTTT. It translates to CASSRQGGNTEAFF.

This clone was recorded once. J is TRBJ1-5 and V is TRBV9; TRBD1 matches at 7 bases. Germline CDR1 SGDLS, CDR2 YYNGEE. The V segment lost 1 base and the J segment 5 bases; nucleotides outside the gene matches: 6. The CDR3 consists of 15 residues. DNA of the CDR3: TGTGCCAGCAGCGTAACAGGGGAGTCCTATCAGCCCCAGCATTTT. It yields the protein CASSVTGESYQPQHF.

The chain uses TRBV28 and TRBJ2-7; 9 bases fit TRBD2. Germline values: CDR1 MDHEN, CDR2 SYDVKM. The CDR3 extends over 14 amino acids. V was clipped by 6 bases and J by 2 bases; unmatched bases: 5. The CDR3 bases are TGTGCCAGCAGCTTAGCGGGGGCGACCTACGAGCAGTACTTC. Its translation: CASSLAGATYEQYF.